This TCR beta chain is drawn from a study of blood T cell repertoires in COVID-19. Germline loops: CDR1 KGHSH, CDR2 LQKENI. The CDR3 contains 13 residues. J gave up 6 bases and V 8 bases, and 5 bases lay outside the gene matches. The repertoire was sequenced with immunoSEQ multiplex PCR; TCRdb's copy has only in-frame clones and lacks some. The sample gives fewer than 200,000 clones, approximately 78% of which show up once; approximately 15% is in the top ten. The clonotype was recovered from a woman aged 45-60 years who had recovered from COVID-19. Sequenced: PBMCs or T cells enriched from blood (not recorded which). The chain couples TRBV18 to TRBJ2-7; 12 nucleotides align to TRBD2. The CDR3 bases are TGTGCCAGCCGCGGACTAGCGGGAACCGAGCAGTACTTC. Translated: CASRGLAGTEQYF.